This T cell receptor beta chain was found in a study of cytomegalovirus exposure and HLA in healthy donors (dated by TCRdb to between 2016 and 2019). For the study in its entirety: According to an earlier analysis of several hundred of the donors, roughly 180 million T cells yielded 120 million or so unique TCR beta sequences and 250 to 350 Gb of sequence data. Roughly five DR-DQ haplotypes were handled as single units for association and clustering because linkage in the cohort was strong. The study aimed to test whether cataloging public T cell receptors could reveal signatures of past pathogen exposure. A later genetic analysis took genome-wide SNP genotypes for about 55% of the 666 donors and used that subset as a discovery cohort. The later analysis used no new phenotypic data to find candidate immune exposures, relying instead on TCR beta sequences and their occurrence across donors. An early release covering just under 650 HLA-typed donors comprised roughly 300 gigabases of sequencing data and around 80 million unique TCR sequences. In a later analysis, previously published TCR beta repertoires from 550 to 750 donors were re-analyzed and high-resolution HLA genotyping was added so that TCR occurrence patterns could be studied. All discovery cohort repertoires had been generated on a single sequencing platform. Alongside the repertoire data, information on donor age, sex, ethnicity and CMV serostatus was compiled. An earlier analysis of approximately 640 of the donors applied high-throughput TCR beta sequencing to assess whether each TCR beta V gene segment acted as functional or pseudogenic. In addition to the first cohort of approximately 670 subjects, a separate validation cohort of approximately 120 different subjects was used. The genetic ancestry cluster associated with self-reported Caucasian donors included about 81% of the approximately 410 genotyped donors. Among under 450 genotyped donors of the cohort, an average of approximately 240,000 unique TCR beta nucleotide sequences were sequenced per donor, around 20% of them non-productive. HLA typing covered class I and class II loci at four-digit resolution. The study used immunosequencing to profile the T cell repertoires of 666 subjects and linked those repertoires to cytomegalovirus serostatus. High-throughput TCR immunosequencing, statistical association of individual TCRs with disease status, and machine learning were combined to predict cytomegalovirus infection status. The number of typed donors differed by locus: about 620-640 for A, B, C, DRB1 and DQB1; 500 to 550 for DQA1; roughly 600 for DPA1; and 400 to 480 for DPB1.

In the germline V gene, CDR1 corresponds to MGHRA and CDR2 to YSYEKL. The CDR3 covers 16 residues, taking in both the cysteine and the phenylalanine. Just the 48-base CDR3 DNA is kept, in frame starting at base 1. At the junction V is shortened by 2 bases and J by 0 bases, with 11 bases in between. As concerns this clone: Its specific antigen is unknown. It has no much larger one-base neighbor in the sample; base qualities were not kept.

The cohort was made up of 500 to 850 healthy bone marrow donors. All cohort members were sampled while nominally healthy, although unrecorded immune exposures were likely present. The donor was CMV seropositive and belonged to the group of more than 250 seropositive cohort members. Every donor gave a peripheral blood sample, and the peripheral blood mononuclear cells from that sample were used for TCR beta sequencing. Genomic DNA extraction from the blood cell samples was performed with the Qiagen DNeasy Blood Extraction Kit. The method behind the library was the immunoSEQ multiplex PCR assay. For the multiplex PCR, a mixture combining 60 forward primers for TCR Vbeta segments and 13 reverse primers for TCR Jbeta segments was used. Amplification of the CDR3 region of rearranged TCR beta genes was performed with a multiplex PCR assay on genomic DNA. On the Illumina HiSeq System, the amplified TCR beta libraries were sequenced as 87-base-pair reads. In the source study's methods: Across the 700 or so repertoires, a later analysis counted 80 million or so unique TCR beta chains, 8.5 million to 12 million of which were shared by at least two donors. To remove PCR and sequencing errors, raw reads were error-corrected and collapsed into unique sequences using a nearest-neighbor algorithm that merged closely related sequences. V, D and J gene segments were assigned by aligning CDR3 sequences to IMGT reference sequences. For a sequence to be retained, a match of at least six nucleotides was required to both a V gene segment and a J gene segment. Rearrangements were called productive when the CDR3 lacked stop codons and stayed in frame with V and J; all others were non-productive. Following IMGT convention, CDR3 was defined as the stretch from the second conserved V-encoded cysteine up to the conserved J-encoded phenylalanine. The earlier analysis of some 550 of the donors excluded any sequence lacking an unambiguous match to a single V gene segment. An earlier analysis of about 590 of the donors classified V segments as functional when productive rearrangements were above 56.7% and as segregating when the standard deviation between donors was above 5%. A statistical classification framework was built for diagnosing cytomegalovirus status from the catalog of TCR beta chain sequences. V and J gene assignment, in a later analysis, came from comparing TCR nucleotide sequences with IMGT/GENE-DB human TR gene sequences. In a later analysis, CDR3 sequences and most-parsimonious VDJ recombination scenarios were assigned using the TCRdist pipeline. In a later analysis, every TCR beta chain was defined by the combination of its CDR3 amino acid sequence and its V-gene family, and reads without a unique V-gene family were dropped. As a way to deal with suspected cross-contamination and a sequencing artifact, a later analysis dropped hundreds of nucleotide sequences that were highly shared and had low generation probability. In a later analysis, a clonal expansion index was calculated for each public chain from normalized within-repertoire ranks of inferred template counts. In a later analysis, generation probabilities were computed with a VDJ recombination model fitted to out-of-frame rearrangements, and the resulting probabilities were checked against IGoR. In a later analysis, hypergeometric tests were used to score TCR-TCR, TCR-HLA and TCR-CMV co-occurrence, with a repertoire-size bias correction applied to TCR pairs. A later analysis estimated false discovery rates by permuting HLA or CMV assignments 20 times. A later analysis grouped co-occurring TCRs with DBSCAN, adding TCRdist sequence similarity when clustering within HLA-allele-positive subsets. For co-occurrence clustering, repertoires with fewer than 30,000 or more than 120,000 public chains were excluded, along with 4 to 6 repertoires with anomalous nucleotide sharing. TCRdb carries this immuneACCESS record with in-frame sequences only. Its versions omit some clonotypes, under half of them owing to an unresolved V gene in the studies checked, with the rest unexplained. V, J and clone size are taken as reported in that table, and D and trimming were inferred from the DNA itself. This sample is represented by 160,000 or so clones; roughly 80% of them were singletons. The top ten clones comprise under 2.5% of the sample.

Broader findings and caveats from the paper: V-gene and J-gene trimming of TCR beta chains was associated with a missense DCLRE1C variant in a later genetic analysis, and the association was replicated in an independent cohort. In the study, about 150 TCR beta chains were listed as associated with cytomegalovirus. For the cohort, immune exposure information was limited to CMV serostatus. Some IMGT-functional V segments, including TRBV6-2 and TRBV6-3, could not be distinguished by the 87-base-pair reads and were therefore excluded. A later analysis reported that several top co-occurrence clusters appeared linked to parvovirus B19, influenza, CMV and Epstein-Barr virus. A later genetic analysis reported fewer N-insertions in productive TCRs among donors in an Asian-associated ancestry cluster than the roughly 650-donor mean. The classifier was reported to diagnose cytomegalovirus status with high specificity and sensitivity in both the original and validation cohorts. Because some donors lacked HLA typing at each locus, the association tests relied only on the typed subset. Fewer than 20 rarely observed V segments, including chromosome 9 orphons, were excluded from the earlier analysis of some 590 of the donors because counts were too low. A group of highly shared sequence variants was considered likely to be a technical artifact of the sequencing pipeline. A further reported finding was that TCR beta sequences accurately predicted the HLA-A and HLA-B alleles for most subjects in the first cohort. In a later analysis, TCR association rates were found to vary across HLA loci, with the most associated TCRs seen for DRB1 alleles and the fewest for HLA-C alleles. Three of the identified cytomegalovirus-associated TCR beta chains were confirmed in vitro to be specific for cytomegalovirus antigens. Most TCR sequences were seen in very few donors, while some public TCRs were found in many individuals. In a later analysis, HLA-associated TCR beta chains showed more clonal expansion and lower generation probabilities than non-associated chains that were equally common. In this cohort, only TCR beta chains were sequenced, and detectable features were limited by the absence of alpha or paired-chain data. Sequencing depth was assumed to be roughly uniform across donors in the presence/absence analyses, though that assumption may not hold. Correlated functional status among segregating V segments might reflect linkage disequilibrium, but an unknown experimental factor could not be ruled out. A later analysis associated 16,951 TCR beta sequences with specific HLA alleles at a false discovery rate of 0.05. According to the authors, the approach could potentially be generalized to other disease states and immunological phenotypes. An earlier analysis of some 590 of the donors showed that most TCR beta V segments appeared in productive rearrangements either about 90% or about 30% of the time, which broadly matched IMGT annotations. Assigning TCR associations to individual alleles was difficult when HLA alleles, especially DR and DQ, strongly co-occurred. According to a later analysis, most CMV-associated TCR beta chains appeared to be HLA-restricted, and the HLA associations seemed to be driven largely by CMV exposure.

The origin of this receptor is a man between 45 and 60 years old in good health and CMV-seropositive. The sample consisted of PBMCs. The chain links TRBV4-1 with TRBJ1-3; there is no confident call for the D gene. The CDR3 is CASSQTPSFSGNTIYF. The base sequence is TGCGCCAGCAGCCAAACGCCCAGTTTCTCTGGAAACACCATATATTTT.